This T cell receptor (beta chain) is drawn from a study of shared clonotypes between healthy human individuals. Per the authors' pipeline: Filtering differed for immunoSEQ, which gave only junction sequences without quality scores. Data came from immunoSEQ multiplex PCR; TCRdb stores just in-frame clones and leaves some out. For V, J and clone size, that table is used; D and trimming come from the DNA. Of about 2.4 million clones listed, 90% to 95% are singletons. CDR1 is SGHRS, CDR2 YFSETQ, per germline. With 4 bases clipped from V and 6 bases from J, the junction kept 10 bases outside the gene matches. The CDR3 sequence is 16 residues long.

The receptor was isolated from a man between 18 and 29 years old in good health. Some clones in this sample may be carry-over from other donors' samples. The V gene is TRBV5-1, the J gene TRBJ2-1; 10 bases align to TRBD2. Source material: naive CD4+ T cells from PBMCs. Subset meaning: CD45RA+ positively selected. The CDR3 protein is CASSRAGSGRFNEQFF. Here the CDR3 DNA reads TGCGCCAGCAGCCGGGCGGGTAGCGGGAGGTTCAATGAGCAGTTCTTC.